This T cell receptor (beta chain) is drawn from a study of OX40 agonist ivuxolimab in advanced cancers. Study summary: Every 2 weeks, patients received ivuxolimab intravenously, dosed at 0.01 to 10 mg/kg. Study-wide results and caveats: Partial responders at 0.1-3.0 mg/kg had among the lowest clonal expansion. There was clonal expansion of CD4+ and CD8+ blood T cells by week 6 at 0.1 to 3.0 mg/kg.

CDR1 MNHEY and CDR2 SMNVEV come from the germline V gene (reference sequence). The CDR3 totals 16 residues. V shed 6 bases and J 6 bases; nucleotides not matched to a gene: 12. Concerning this clone itself: Antigen specificity is unknown.

The repertoire was sequenced with immunoSEQ multiplex PCR; TCRdb's copy has only in-frame clones and lacks some. The sample lists 70,000 to 95,000 clones; about 93% were seen once. The chain employs TRBV27 and TRBJ2-1; 9 bases map to TRBD1. The sample in question was CD4+ or CD8+ T cells sorted from blood, obtained in a trial of the OX40 agonist ivuxolimab. The TCR sequence derives from an adult with an advanced solid tumor such as melanoma, head and neck, liver or kidney cancer. In nucleotides, the CDR3 is TGTGCCAGCAGCTTAGACCGGGACAGGGCGGGCAATGAGCAGTTCTTC. It is translated as CASSLDRDRAGNEQFF.